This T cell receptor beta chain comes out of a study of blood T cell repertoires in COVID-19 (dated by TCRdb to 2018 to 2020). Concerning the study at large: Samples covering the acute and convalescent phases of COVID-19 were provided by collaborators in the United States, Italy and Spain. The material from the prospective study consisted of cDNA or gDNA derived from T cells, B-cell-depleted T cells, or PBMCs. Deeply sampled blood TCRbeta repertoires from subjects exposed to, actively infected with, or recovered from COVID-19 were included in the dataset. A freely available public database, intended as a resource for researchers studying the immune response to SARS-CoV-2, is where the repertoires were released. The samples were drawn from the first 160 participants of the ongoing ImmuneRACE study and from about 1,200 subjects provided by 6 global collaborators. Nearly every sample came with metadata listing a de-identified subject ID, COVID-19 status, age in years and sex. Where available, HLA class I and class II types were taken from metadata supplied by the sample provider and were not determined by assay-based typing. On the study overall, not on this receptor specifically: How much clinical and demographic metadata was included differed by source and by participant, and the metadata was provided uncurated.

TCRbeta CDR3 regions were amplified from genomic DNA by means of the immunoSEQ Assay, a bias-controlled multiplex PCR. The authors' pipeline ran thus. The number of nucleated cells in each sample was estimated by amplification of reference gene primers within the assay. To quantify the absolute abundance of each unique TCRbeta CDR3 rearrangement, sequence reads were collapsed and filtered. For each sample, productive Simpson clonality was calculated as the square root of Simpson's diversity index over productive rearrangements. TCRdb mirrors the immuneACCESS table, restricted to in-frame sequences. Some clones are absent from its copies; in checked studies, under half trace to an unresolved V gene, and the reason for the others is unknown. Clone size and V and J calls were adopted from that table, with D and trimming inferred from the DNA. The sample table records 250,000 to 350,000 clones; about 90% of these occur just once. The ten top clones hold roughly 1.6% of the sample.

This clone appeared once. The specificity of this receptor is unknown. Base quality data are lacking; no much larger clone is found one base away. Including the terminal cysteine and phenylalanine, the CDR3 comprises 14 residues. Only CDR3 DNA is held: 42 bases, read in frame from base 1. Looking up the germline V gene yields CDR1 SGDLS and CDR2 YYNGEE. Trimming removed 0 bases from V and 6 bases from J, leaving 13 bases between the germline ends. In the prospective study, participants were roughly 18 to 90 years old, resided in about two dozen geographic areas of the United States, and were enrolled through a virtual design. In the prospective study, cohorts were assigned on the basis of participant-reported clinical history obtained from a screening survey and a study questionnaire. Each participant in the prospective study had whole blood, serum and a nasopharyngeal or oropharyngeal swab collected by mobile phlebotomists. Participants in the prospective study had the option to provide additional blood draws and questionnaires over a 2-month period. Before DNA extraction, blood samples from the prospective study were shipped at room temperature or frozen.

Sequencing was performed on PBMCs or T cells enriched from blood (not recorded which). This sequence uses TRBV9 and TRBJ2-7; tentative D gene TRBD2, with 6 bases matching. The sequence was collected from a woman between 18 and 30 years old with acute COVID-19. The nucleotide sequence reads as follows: TGTGCCAGCAGCGTAGACCTAGCGCAAGGCGAGCAGTACTTC. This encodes CASSVDLAQGEQYF.